This is a list of T cell receptor beta chains from one sample in a study of OX40 agonist ivuxolimab in advanced cancers. Using immunoSEQ multiplex PCR, the repertoire was profiled, and TCRdb retains in-frame clones only, with some absent. The sample records about 61,000 clones, 86% being singletons. The sequencing used CD4+ or CD8+ T cells sorted from blood, collected in a trial of the OX40 agonist ivuxolimab. These receptors all come from an adult with an advanced solid tumor such as melanoma, head and neck, liver or kidney cancer. The CDR3 runs from the conserved cysteine through the conserved F or W. The order of the fields is J gene, V gene, clone size, D gene, CDR3 DNA, CDR3 protein. The D gene is left open where the match is weak. Size values are once, few and many counts, or a class for expanded clones, and some rows have none.

>TRBJ2-7|TRBV2|.|.
TGTGCCAGCAGTGAGTTATCTGGGTCCTACGAGCAGTACTTC
CASSELSGSYEQYF
>TRBJ2-5|TRBV9|once|TRBD2
TGTGCCAGCAGCGTCCTCGGGACTAGCGGGGGAGAGACCCAGTACTTC
CASSVLGTSGGETQYF
>TRBJ1-6|TRBV7-9|.|.
TGTGCCAGCAGGCCGCAGGGAACGGATAATTCACCCCTCCACTTT
CASRPQGTDNSPLHF
>TRBJ2-3|TRBV4-2|.|TRBD2
TGTGCCAGCAGCCAAGGGCCCAGCGGGGGGATCACAGATACGCAGTATTTT
CASSQGPSGGITDTQYF
>TRBJ2-1|TRBV10-3|.|.
TGTGCCATCAGTAGTTACTCTTTCGATGAGCAGTTCTTC
CAISSYSFDEQFF
>TRBJ2-7|TRBV5-5|.|.
TGTGCCAGCAGCTTGTATGGTCCCGGCTCCTACGAGCAGTACTTC
CASSLYGPGSYEQYF
>TRBJ2-4|TRBV2|.|.
TGTGCCAGCAGTGTACAGGGATTAGCCAAAAACATTCAGTACTTC
CASSVQGLAKNIQYF
>TRBJ1-1|TRBV23-1|.|TRBD1
TGCGCCAGCAGTCCCCGACAGGGTTATACTGAAGCTTTCTTT
CASSPRQGYTEAFF
>TRBJ2-3|TRBV11-2|.|TRBD2
TGTGCCAGCAGCTTAAGGTTAGCGGGGCCATCAGATACGCAGTATTTT
CASSLRLAGPSDTQYF
>TRBJ1-2|TRBV5-4|.|.
TGTGCCAGCACCCTGGCCGGGGGAGGCTACACCTTC
CASTLAGGGYTF
>TRBJ2-5|TRBV18|.|.
TGTGCCAGCTCCCGACGGACACCACAAGAGACCCAGTACTTC
CASSRRTPQETQYF
>TRBJ2-6|TRBV7-6|.|.
TGTGCCAGCAGCTTAGGAGGGTCTGGGGCCAACGTCCTGACTTTC
CASSLGGSGANVLTF
>TRBJ1-4|TRBV6-1|.|.
TGTGCCAGCCGGGGGGGGCGCGAAAAACTGTTTTTT
CASRGGREKLFF
>TRBJ2-6|TRBV5-4|.|.
TGTGCCAGCAGCCGTGGGGGGACTGGGGCCAACGTCCTGACTTTC
CASSRGGTGANVLTF
>TRBJ2-2|TRBV4-1|.|TRBD2
TGCGCCAGCAGCCGCGCGGGGACTAGCGGGGCCACCGGGGAGCTGTTTTTT
CASSRAGTSGATGELFF